These T cell receptor beta chains were read from a single sample in a study of radiotherapy plus CTLA-4 blockade in lung cancer. Repertoires were generated with immunoSEQ multiplex PCR, while TCRdb's copy carries only in-frame clones and drops some. The table shows about 77,000 clones, with roughly 80% occurring only once. The material sequenced was peripheral blood, taken from a patient treated with radiotherapy plus ipilimumab. Source of these receptors: a human donor with non-small cell lung cancer whose response to radiotherapy plus ipilimumab could not be evaluated. CDR3s include the opening cysteine and the closing phenylalanine or tryptophan. Each record gives: CDR3 DNA, CDR3 protein, J gene, CDR3 length, D gene, V gene, clone size. D genes are given only for firm matches. Clone size appears in some rows only: once, few, many, or a class for an expanded clone.

TGTGCCACCGGACAGGGCGGGGCCTACGAGCAGTACTTC CATGQGGAYEQYF TRBJ2-7 13 TRBD1 TRBV27 NA
TGTGCCAGCAGCTTATACGGGGGAGGAGAGACCCAGTACTTC CASSLYGGGETQYF TRBJ2-5 14 NA TRBV7-2 few
TGTGCCAGTAGTATGGGAGGGAATACGCAGTATTTT CASSMGGNTQYF TRBJ2-3 12 TRBD2 TRBV19 NA
TGCGCCAGCAGCCAAGGAAGGGGCCGCGGAAACACTGAAGCTTTCTTT CASSQGRGRGNTEAFF TRBJ1-1 16 NA TRBV4-1 NA
TGTGCCAGCAGCTTAGTGCGGGTCCCCTCCTACGAGCAGTACTTC CASSLVRVPSYEQYF TRBJ2-7 15 NA TRBV7-8 NA
TGTGCCAGCAGAGCCAGGGGTATCACTGAAGCTTTCTTT CASRARGITEAFF TRBJ1-1 13 NA TRBV6-1 NA
TGTGCCAGCAGCTTAGGGGTCCAGGGGAGCTCCTACGAGCAGTACTTC CASSLGVQGSSYEQYF TRBJ2-7 16 NA TRBV7-8 few
TGCGCCAGCAGCCAAGATATTATGACAGATACGCAGTATTTT CASSQDIMTDTQYF TRBJ2-3 14 NA TRBV4-3 few
TGTGCCAGCAGTTACGACAGTCTCTCACCCCTCCACTTT CASSYDSLSPLHF TRBJ1-6 13 NA TRBV6-5 NA
TGTGCCAGCAGCCGCCGTAGCGGGAATGTAGTAGGTGAGCAGTTCTTC CASSRRSGNVVGEQFF TRBJ2-1 16 TRBD2 TRBV7-2 NA
TGTGCCTGGAGTGTGGCAGGGCTTCCGCCTTACGAGCAGTACTTC CAWSVAGLPPYEQYF TRBJ2-7 15 NA TRBV30 NA
TGTGCCAGCAGTTTTTGGGGAATCAGACAGTCCACCGGGGAGCTGTTTTTT CASSFWGIRQSTGELFF TRBJ2-2 17 NA TRBV28 few
TGTGCCACCAGCCCGGACAGGGAGGAGACCCAGTACTTC CATSPDREETQYF TRBJ2-5 13 TRBD1 TRBV15 NA
TGTGCCAGCAGCCCGGGACAGGGTTATCAGCCCCAGCATTTT CASSPGQGYQPQHF TRBJ1-5 14 TRBD1 TRBV5-6 NA
TGCAGCGTCTCGACAGGGGGCGCTTATGGCTACACCTTC CSVSTGGAYGYTF TRBJ1-2 13 TRBD1 TRBV29-1 NA
TGTGCCAGCAGCTTAACGGGACAGGGGGCTGGAACTGAAGCTTTCTTT CASSLTGQGAGTEAFF TRBJ1-1 16 TRBD1 TRBV7-3 NA
TGTGCCAGTAGTAACAGACAGGTTGATGGCTACACCTTC CASSNRQVDGYTF TRBJ1-2 13 NA TRBV19 few
TGTGCCAGCAGTGAAGACAGCTATGGCTACACCTTC CASSEDSYGYTF TRBJ1-2 12 NA TRBV28 once
TGTGCCAGCAGCCGCACGGGGATTGGGAGCACAGATACGCAGTATTTT CASSRTGIGSTDTQYF TRBJ2-3 16 NA TRBV7-9 NA
TGTGCCAGCAGCTTCTTGCCACTGGAGCAGTTCTTC CASSFLPLEQFF TRBJ2-1 12 NA TRBV7-9 NA
TGCGCCAGCAGCTTGGAGGGACTAGCGGGAGGGGTGGCAGATACGCAGTATTTT CASSLEGLAGGVADTQYF TRBJ2-3 18 TRBD2 TRBV5-1 NA
TGTGCCAGCAGACAGTTAGCCAAAAACATTCAGTACTTC CASRQLAKNIQYF TRBJ2-4 13 NA TRBV28 NA
TGTGCCAGCAGCCAAGATAGGGACAGGGGAACAGGCTACACCTTC CASSQDRDRGTGYTF TRBJ1-2 15 TRBD1 TRBV4-2 NA
TGTGCCAGCTCCAGAGATCCCACGGGGGAAGCTTTCTTT CASSRDPTGEAFF TRBJ1-1 13 NA TRBV18 few
TGTGCCACGGGAAGAACCTACAATGAGCAGTTCTTC CATGRTYNEQFF TRBJ2-1 12 NA TRBV9 NA
TGTGCCAGCTCACCACTTCCGGGACAGGGGAACTATGGCTACACCTTC CASSPLPGQGNYGYTF TRBJ1-2 16 TRBD1 TRBV18 NA
TGTGCCAGCAGTTCCGGGGGACACAATGAGCAGTTCTTC CASSSGGHNEQFF TRBJ2-1 13 NA TRBV6-4 medium-sized
TGCGCCAGCAGCTCAACTCTTGGGGGGTTGAGTGAAGCTTTCTTT CASSSTLGGLSEAFF TRBJ1-1 15 NA TRBV5-1 NA
TGTGCCAGCAGTACAGCCGTTTTACCTAATCAGCCCCAGCATTTT CASSTAVLPNQPQHF TRBJ1-5 15 NA TRBV2 NA
TGTGCCACCAGCAGAGATCCCGCGGGGCTCTACAATGAGCAGTTCTTC CATSRDPAGLYNEQFF TRBJ2-1 16 NA TRBV15 NA
TGTGCCAGCAGCTTAGCTGGGACACGTTTACTAATCTACGAGCAGTACTTC CASSLAGTRLLIYEQYF TRBJ2-7 17 NA TRBV7-2 NA
TGTGCCAGCAGCCATAGACTAGCGGGGGGGACGGATACGCAGTATTTT CASSHRLAGGTDTQYF TRBJ2-3 16 TRBD2 TRBV7-6 few
TGTGCCAGCAGTTACTGGGGCTCAGATACGCAGTATTTT CASSYWGSDTQYF TRBJ2-3 13 NA TRBV6-5 NA
TGTGCCAGCAAACTTGGGACAGGGTCCTACGAGCAGTACTTC CASKLGTGSYEQYF TRBJ2-7 14 TRBD1 TRBV6-5 NA
TGTGCCAGCAGCTCGGACCTGACGGGGTATGGCTACACCTTC CASSSDLTGYGYTF TRBJ1-2 14 NA TRBV5-5 few
TGCGCCAGCAGCCAAGACTACAGTAATGAACAGTACTTC CASSQDYSNEQYF TRBJ2-7 13 NA TRBV4-3 NA
TGTGCCAGCAGCTTCTGGACAGACAGTTATGGCTACACCTTC CASSFWTDSYGYTF TRBJ1-2 14 NA TRBV5-5 NA
TGTGCCAGCAGTGAACAATCCAATCAGCCCCAGCATTTT CASSEQSNQPQHF TRBJ1-5 13 NA TRBV6-5 NA